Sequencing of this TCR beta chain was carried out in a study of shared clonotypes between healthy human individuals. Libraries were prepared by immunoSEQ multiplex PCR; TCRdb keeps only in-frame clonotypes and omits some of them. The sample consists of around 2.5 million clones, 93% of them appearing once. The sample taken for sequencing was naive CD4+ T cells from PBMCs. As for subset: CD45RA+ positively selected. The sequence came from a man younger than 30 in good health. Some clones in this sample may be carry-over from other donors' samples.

The CDR3 reads CASSLTGVPEAFF. The CDR3 DNA reads as TGTGCCAGCAGTTTAACTGGAGTCCCTGAAGCTTTCTTT. V gene TRBV28 combines with J gene TRBJ1-1, with D hard to call. The germline V gene encodes CDR1 MDHEN and CDR2 SYDVKM. The CDR3 is 13 amino acids. V was shortened by 2 bases and J by 6 bases, with 10 bases between the two germline ends.